This T cell receptor (beta chain) derives from a study of technical replicates of blood from a handful of donors. This table comes from immunoSEQ multiplex PCR, and its TCRdb copy is limited to in-frame clones, with some not included. The sample yields fewer than 85,000 clones, approximately 94% seen once. This CDR3 is built from 13 residues. The V end lost 3 bases, the J end lost 2 bases, and 6 bases lay between the germline ends. Germline V gene lookup returns CDR1 SNHLY and CDR2 FYNNEI. This clone was picked up a small number of times. The receptor's source is a human donor in good health. This chain joins TRBV2 and TRBJ2-3, with unresolved D. Sequenced sample: T cells isolated from PBMCs. The CDR3 DNA reads TGTGCCAGCAGTGACACCTACACAGATACGCAGTATTTT. This encodes CASSDTYTDTQYF.